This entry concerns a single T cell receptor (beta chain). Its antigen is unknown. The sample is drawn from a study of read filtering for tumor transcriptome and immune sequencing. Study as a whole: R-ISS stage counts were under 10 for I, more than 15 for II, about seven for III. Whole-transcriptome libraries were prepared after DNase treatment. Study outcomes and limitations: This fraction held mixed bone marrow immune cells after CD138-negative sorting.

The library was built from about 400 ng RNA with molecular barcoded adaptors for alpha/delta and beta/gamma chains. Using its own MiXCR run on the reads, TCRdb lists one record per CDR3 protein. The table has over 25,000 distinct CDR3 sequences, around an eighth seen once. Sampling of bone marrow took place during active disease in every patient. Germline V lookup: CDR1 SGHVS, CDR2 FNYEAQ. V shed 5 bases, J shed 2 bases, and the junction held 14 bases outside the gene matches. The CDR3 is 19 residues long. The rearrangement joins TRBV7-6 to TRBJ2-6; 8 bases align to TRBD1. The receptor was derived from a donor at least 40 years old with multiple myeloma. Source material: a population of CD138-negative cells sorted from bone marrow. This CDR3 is CASSHGQGYVSAGANVLTF. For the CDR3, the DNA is TGTGCCAGCAGCCACGGACAGGGATATGTTTCGGCTGGGGCCAACGTCCTGACTTTC.